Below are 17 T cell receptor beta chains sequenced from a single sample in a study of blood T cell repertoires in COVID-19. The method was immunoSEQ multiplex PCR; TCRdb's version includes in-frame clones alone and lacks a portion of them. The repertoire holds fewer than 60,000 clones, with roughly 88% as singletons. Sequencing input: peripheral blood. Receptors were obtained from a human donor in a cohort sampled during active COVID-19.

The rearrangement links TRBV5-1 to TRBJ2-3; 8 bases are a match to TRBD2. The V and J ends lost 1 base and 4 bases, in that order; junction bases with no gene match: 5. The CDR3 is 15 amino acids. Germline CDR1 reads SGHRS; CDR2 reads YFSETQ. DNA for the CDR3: TGCGCCAGCAGCTTGAGCAGCGGGAGTCCAGATACGCAGTATTTT. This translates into CASSLSSGSPDTQYF.

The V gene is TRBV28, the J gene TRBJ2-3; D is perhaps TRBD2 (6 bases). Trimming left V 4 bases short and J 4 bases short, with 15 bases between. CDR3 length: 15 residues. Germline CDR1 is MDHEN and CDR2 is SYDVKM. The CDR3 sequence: CASSSPGAGPDTQYF. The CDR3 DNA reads TGTGCCAGCAGTTCACCCGGGGCGGGGCCAGATACGCAGTATTTT.

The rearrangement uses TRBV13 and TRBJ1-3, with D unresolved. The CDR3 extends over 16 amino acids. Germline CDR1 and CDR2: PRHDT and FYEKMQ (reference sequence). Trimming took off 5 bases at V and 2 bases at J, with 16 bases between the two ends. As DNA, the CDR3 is TGTGCCAGCAGCCCGCTGAGGAGGGCGGCTGGAAACACCATATATTTT. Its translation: CASSPLRRAAGNTIYF. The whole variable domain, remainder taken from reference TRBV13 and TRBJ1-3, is AAGVIQSPRHLIKEKRETATLKCYPIPRHDTVYWYQQGPGQDPQFLISFYEKMQSDKGSIPDRFSAQQFSDYHSELNMSSLELGDSALYFCASSPLRRAAGNTIYFGEGSWLTVV.

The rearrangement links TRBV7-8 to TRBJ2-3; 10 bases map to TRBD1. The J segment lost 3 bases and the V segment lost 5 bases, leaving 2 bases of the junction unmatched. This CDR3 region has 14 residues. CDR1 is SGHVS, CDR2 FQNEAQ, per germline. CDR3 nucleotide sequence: TGTGCCAGCAGCGCGGACAGGGGGACAGATACGCAGTATTTT. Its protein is CASSADRGTDTQYF.

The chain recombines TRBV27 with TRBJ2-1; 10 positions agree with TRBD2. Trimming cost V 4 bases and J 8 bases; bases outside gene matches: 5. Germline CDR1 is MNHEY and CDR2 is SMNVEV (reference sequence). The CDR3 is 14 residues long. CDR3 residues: CASSSLSGRYEQFF. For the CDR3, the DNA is TGTGCCAGCAGTTCCCTTAGCGGGAGGTATGAGCAGTTCTTC.

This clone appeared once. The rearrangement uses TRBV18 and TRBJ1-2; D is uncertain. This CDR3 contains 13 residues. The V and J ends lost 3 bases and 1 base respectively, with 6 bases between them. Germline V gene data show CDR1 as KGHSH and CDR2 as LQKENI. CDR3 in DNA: TGTGCCAGCTCACCCACAGATAACTATGGCTACACCTTC. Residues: CASSPTDNYGYTF. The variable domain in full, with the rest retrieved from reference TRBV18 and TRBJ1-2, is NAGVMQNPRHLVRRRGQEARLRCSPMKGHSHVYWYRQLPEEGLKFMVYLQKENIIDESGMPKERFSAEFPKEGPSILRIQQVVRGDSAAYFCASSPTDNYGYTFGSGTRLTVV.

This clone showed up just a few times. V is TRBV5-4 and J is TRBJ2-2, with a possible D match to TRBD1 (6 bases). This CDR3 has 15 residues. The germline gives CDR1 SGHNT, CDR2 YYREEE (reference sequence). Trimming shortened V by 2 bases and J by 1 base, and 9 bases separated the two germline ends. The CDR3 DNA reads TGTGCCAGCAGCTTACCGGGACAGAACACCGGGGAGCTGTTTTTT. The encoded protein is CASSLPGQNTGELFF.

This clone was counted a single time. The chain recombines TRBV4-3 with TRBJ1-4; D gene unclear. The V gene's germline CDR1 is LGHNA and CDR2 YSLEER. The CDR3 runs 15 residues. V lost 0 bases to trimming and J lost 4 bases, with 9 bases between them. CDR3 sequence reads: CASSQDLGLNEKLFF. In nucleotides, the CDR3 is TGCGCCAGCAGCCAAGATCTTGGACTTAATGAAAAACTGTTTTTT.

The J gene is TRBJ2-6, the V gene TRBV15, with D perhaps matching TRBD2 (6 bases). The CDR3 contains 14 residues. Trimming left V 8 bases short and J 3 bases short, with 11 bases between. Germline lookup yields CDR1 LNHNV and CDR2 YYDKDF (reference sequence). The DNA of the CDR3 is TGTGCCACCGAACTGGGGGGTGGGGCCAACGTCCTGACTTTC. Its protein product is CATELGGGANVLTF.

The CDR3 coding sequence is TGTGCCACCAGTAGGACAGGGAAGGGGAACGAGCAGTACTTC. As protein: CATSRTGKGNEQYF. This chain connects TRBV15 to TRBJ2-7, with TRBD1 matching 8 bases. Germline CDR1 LNHNV, CDR2 YYDKDF (reference sequence). V lost 6 bases, J lost 5 bases, and 9 bases stayed unmatched. The CDR3 sequence is 14 residues long.

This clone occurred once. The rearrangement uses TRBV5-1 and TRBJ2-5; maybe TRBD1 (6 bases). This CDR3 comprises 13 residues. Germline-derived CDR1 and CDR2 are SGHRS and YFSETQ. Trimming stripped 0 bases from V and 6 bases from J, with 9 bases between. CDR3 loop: CASSLEQGKTQYF. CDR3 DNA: TGCGCCAGCAGCTTGGAACAGGGAAAGACCCAGTACTTC.

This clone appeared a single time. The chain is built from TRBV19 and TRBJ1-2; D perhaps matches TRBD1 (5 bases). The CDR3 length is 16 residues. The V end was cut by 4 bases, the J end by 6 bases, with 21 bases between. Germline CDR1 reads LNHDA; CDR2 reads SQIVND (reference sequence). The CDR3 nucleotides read TGTGCCAGTAGTAGGGGGGGTTACAGAGATATTGATGGCTACACCTTC. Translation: CASSRGGYRDIDGYTF.

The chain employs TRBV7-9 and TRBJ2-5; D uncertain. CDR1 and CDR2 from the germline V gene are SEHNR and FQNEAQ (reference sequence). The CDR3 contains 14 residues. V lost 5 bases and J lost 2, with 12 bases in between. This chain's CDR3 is CASSERQIQETQYF. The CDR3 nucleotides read TGTGCCAGCAGCGAACGCCAGATTCAAGAGACCCAGTACTTC.

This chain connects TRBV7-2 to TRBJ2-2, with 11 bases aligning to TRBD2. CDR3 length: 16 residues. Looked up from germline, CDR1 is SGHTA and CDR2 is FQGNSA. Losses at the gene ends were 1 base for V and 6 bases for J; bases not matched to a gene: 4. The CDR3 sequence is CASSLVASGRSGELFF. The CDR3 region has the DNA TGTGCCAGCAGCTTAGTGGCTAGCGGGAGGTCCGGGGAGCTGTTTTTT.

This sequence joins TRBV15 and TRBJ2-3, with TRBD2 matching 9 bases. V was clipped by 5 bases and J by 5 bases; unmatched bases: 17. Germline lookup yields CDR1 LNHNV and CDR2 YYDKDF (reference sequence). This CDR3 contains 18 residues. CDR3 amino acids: CATSSLRGASGEGDTQYF. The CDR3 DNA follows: TGTGCCACCAGCTCCCTTAGGGGGGCTAGCGGGGAAGGAGATACGCAGTATTTT.

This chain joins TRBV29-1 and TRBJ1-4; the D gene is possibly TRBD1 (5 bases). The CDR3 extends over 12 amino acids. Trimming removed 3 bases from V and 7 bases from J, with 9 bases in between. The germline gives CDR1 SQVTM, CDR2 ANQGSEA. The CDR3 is CSVDGGGEKLFF. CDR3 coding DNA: TGCAGCGTTGACGGGGGGGGTGAAAAACTGTTTTTT.

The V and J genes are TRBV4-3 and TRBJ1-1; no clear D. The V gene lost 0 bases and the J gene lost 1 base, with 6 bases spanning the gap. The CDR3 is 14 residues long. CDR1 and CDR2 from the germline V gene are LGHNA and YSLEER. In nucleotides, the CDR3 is TGCGCCAGCAGCCAAGACTCCTCGAACACTGAAGCTTTCTTT. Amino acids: CASSQDSSNTEAFF.